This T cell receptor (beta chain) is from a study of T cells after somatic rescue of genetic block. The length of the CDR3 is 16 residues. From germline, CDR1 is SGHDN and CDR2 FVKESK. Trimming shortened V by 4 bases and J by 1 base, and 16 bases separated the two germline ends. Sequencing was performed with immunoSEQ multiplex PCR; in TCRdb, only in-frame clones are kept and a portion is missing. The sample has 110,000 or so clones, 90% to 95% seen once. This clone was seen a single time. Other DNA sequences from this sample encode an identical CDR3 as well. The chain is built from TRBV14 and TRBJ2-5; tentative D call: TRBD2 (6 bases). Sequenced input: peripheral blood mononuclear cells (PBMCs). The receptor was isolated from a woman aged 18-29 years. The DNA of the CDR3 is TGTGCCAGCAGCCGAGATAGCGGCCTTATCCAAGAGACCCAGTACTTC. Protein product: CASSRDSGLIQETQYF.